This T cell receptor beta chain appears in the sequencing data of a study of radiation and T cells in renal cell carcinoma. V was clipped by 3 bases and J by 2 bases; unmatched bases: 0. Per the germline V gene, CDR1 is MNHEY and CDR2 is SMNVEV (reference sequence). This CDR3 is 14 amino acids long. Clones were sequenced by immunoSEQ multiplex PCR, and TCRdb holds only the in-frame ones, with some missing. The data show more than 120,000 clones, around nine tenths seen once. Study-level points and caveats: Top tumor clonotypes rose in blood 2 weeks post-radiation, then contracted.

Time point defined: blood 4 weeks post-SBRT, at nephrectomy. Documented treatment: 15 Gy SBRT to primary tumor, nephrectomy 4 weeks later. Nephrectomy followed 15 Gy stereotactic body radiation by 4 weeks. Serial blood draws occurred at baseline and 2 and 4 weeks post-SBRT. The patient's renal cell carcinoma had clear cell pathology. Worth noting for this clone: Its matching antigen is unknown.

This TCR derives from a woman in her 50s with renal cell carcinoma. The sample was blood, taken from a patient whose treatment included radiotherapy and nephrectomy. The rearrangement uses TRBV27 and TRBJ2-1; TRBD2 matches at 8 bases. CDR3 nucleotides: TGTGCCAGCAGTTTCGGGGGGGCCTACAATGAGCAGTTCTTC. Translating gives CASSFGGAYNEQFF.